A single TCR beta chain is shown here with its context. The antigen is unknown. The CDR3 runs to 13 residues. From germline, CDR1 is SGHAT and CDR2 FQDESV (reference sequence). Trimming cost V 1 base and J 4 bases, with 5 bases left between them. The sample belongs to a study of cytotoxic CD8 clonotypes in ibrutinib-treated CLL. Study-level findings and limits: Samples were collected at differing times from sustained-remission and progressing patients. Treatment saw public clonotypes, which were uncommon, either contract or stay stable. Upon ibrutinib response clonality rose, and upon progression it fell back toward baseline.

The targeted sequencing depth was 1 in 200,000 to 1 in 1 million T cells. Sequencing was performed with immunoSEQ multiplex PCR; in TCRdb, only in-frame clones are kept and a portion is missing. In the table there are roughly 52,000 clones, approximately 50% of which are singletons. The TCR was taken from a human donor with chronic lymphocytic leukemia. The sequencing used PBMCs, collected after 12 months of ibrutinib treatment. The J gene is TRBJ2-1, the V gene TRBV11-1; D perhaps matches TRBD2 (5 bases). The CDR3 DNA sequence: TGTGCCAGCAGCTTAGAGCGGTACAATGAGCAGTTCTTC. As protein: CASSLERYNEQFF. The full variable domain, completed using reference TRBV11-1 and TRBJ2-1, is EAEVAQSPRYKITEKSQAVAFWCDPISGHATLYWYRQILGQGPELLVQFQDESVVDDSQLPKDRFSAERLKGVDSTLKIQPAELGDSAMYLCASSLERYNEQFFGPGTRLTVL.